The 6 T cell receptor beta chains below were found in one sample sequenced in a study of blood T cell repertoires in COVID-19. The data were produced by immunoSEQ multiplex PCR, yet TCRdb's version contains in-frame clones alone and is incomplete. Of 50,000 to 80,000 clones detected, more than 75% appear once; the ten largest clones hold over 9.5%. Sequences were obtained from PBMCs or T cells enriched from blood (not recorded which). The receptor source for this set is a woman aged 40 to 50 who had recovered from COVID-19.

The chain is built from TRBV9 and TRBJ2-7, with 7 positions matching TRBD1. The germline gives CDR1 SGDLS, CDR2 YYNGEE. V lost 2 bases, J lost 5 bases, and 1 base stayed unmatched. The CDR3 runs 12 residues. This CDR3 reads CASSVTGNEQYF. CDR3 DNA sequence: TGTGCCAGCAGCGTGACAGGGAACGAGCAGTACTTC.

A single count supports this clone. This sequence joins TRBV6-1 and TRBJ1-4, with a tentative D call TRBD1 (6 bases). The V gene's germline CDR1 is MNHNS and CDR2 SASEGT. The CDR3 length is 16 residues. V lost 3 bases and J 8 bases, leaving 19 bases between the germline ends. This CDR3 is CASSDRHREGSEKLFF. CDR3 coding DNA: TGTGCCAGCAGTGACCGCCACAGGGAGGGAAGCGAAAAACTGTTTTTT.

This clone was observed once. The chain recombines TRBV3-1 (or the pseudogene TRBV3-2) with TRBJ1-1; weak D call: TRBD1 (6 bases). Between the trimmed V and J ends, which lost 6 bases and 4 bases, there was a span of 15 bases. This CDR3 contains 14 residues. The V gene's germline CDR1 is LGHDT and CDR2 YNNKEL (reference sequence). The CDR3 DNA reads as TGTGCCAGCAGTTACCAGGGGTCTCCCACTGAAGCTTTCTTT. Its protein is CASSYQGSPTEAFF.

The rearrangement uses TRBV6-5 and TRBJ2-7; 10 bases fit TRBD1. V lost 7 bases and J lost 3; bases outside the gene matches: 6. This CDR3 spans 14 amino acids. Germline V gene sequence: CDR1 MNHEY, CDR2 SVGAGI. DNA for the CDR3: TGTGCCAGCACCGCCCGGGACAGGGGCTACGAGCAGTACTTC. It codes for CASTARDRGYEQYF.

The rearrangement links TRBV27 to TRBJ1-1; D not certain. In germline, CDR1 is MNHEY, CDR2 SMNVEV (reference sequence). This CDR3 contains 12 residues. Trimming cost V 6 bases and J 1 base, with 6 bases left between them. The DNA for the CDR3 is TGTGCCAGCAGAAGACAGAACACTGAAGCTTTCTTT. Protein product: CASRRQNTEAFF.

The chain couples TRBV15 to TRBJ2-7, with D possibly being TRBD1 (5 bases). The V and J ends lost 4 bases and 4 bases respectively, with 11 bases between them. There are 13 residues in the CDR3. Germline assignment: CDR1 LNHNV and CDR2 YYDKDF (reference sequence). The CDR3 sequence: CATSTGRVYEQYF. In DNA form, the CDR3 reads TGTGCCACCAGCACGGGCAGGGTTTACGAGCAGTACTTC.